The 13 T cell receptor beta chains presented below share a single source sample, sequenced in a study of regulatory T cells in long-lasting Graves disease. Time point reported: newly diagnosed GD, antithyroid drugs for less than 3 months. Isolated PBMC RNA provided the starting material for the TCR library. According to the study, TCR beta libraries were built with iRepertoire HTBI primers and CDR3-region Arm-PCR. TCRdb reprocessed the multiplex PCR reads with MiXCR, giving one entry per CDR3 protein. Of under 700,000 distinct CDR3 sequences in the sample, about 16% were seen once. The same sample was also studied in work on T cells in Graves' hyperthyroidism and ophthalmopathy.

The specimen was peripheral blood mononuclear cells (PBMCs), collected at new diagnosis, from a patient treated with antithyroid drugs. These receptors were taken from a woman aged 35 to 60 with Graves disease.

This chain links TRBV6-1 with TRBJ2-3, with 9 bases that match TRBD1. V was pared by 5 bases and J by 13 bases, with 7 bases of the junction left unmatched. The CDR3 sequence is 12 residues long. Germline V gene data show CDR1 as MNHNS and CDR2 as SASEGT. The CDR3 DNA is TGTGCCAGCAGTCCCGGGACAGGGTTAAAGTATTTT. Amino acids: CASSPGTGLKYF.

This clonotype was detected only a few times. The chain is built from TRBV19 and TRBJ1-2; TRBD1 matches 8 bases. After removal of 2 bases from V and 4 bases from J, the junction contained 9 bases not matched to a gene. Germline V CDR1 and CDR2: LNHDA, SQIVND (reference sequence). This CDR3 contains 16 residues. This CDR3 reads CASSISRGQFSYGYTF. The CDR3 DNA reads as TGTGCCAGTAGTATATCCAGGGGGCAGTTTTCCTATGGCTACACCTTC.

Many counts were recorded for this clonotype. The J gene is TRBJ1-5, the V gene TRBV28, with TRBD1 identical over 8 bases. The CDR3 runs 15 residues. The germline gives CDR1 MDHEN, CDR2 SYDVKM. Trimming removed 6 bases from V and 7 bases from J; junction bases left unmatched: 11. The CDR3 nucleotides are TGTGCCAGCAGCCGGACAGGGTCGGGTGGCCAGCCCCAGCATTTT. Translated: CASSRTGSGGQPQHF. Full variable domain (remainder filled in from reference TRBV28 and TRBJ1-5): DVKVTQSSRYLVKRTGEKVFLECVQDMDHENMFWYRQDPGLGLRLIYFSYDVKMKEKGDIPEGYSVSREKKERFSLILESASTNQTSMYLCASSRTGSGGQPQHFGDGTRLSIL.

The chain carries TRBV6-1 and TRBJ1-4; D uncertain. Trimming shortened V by 7 bases and J by 3 bases, and 12 bases separated the two germline ends. This CDR3 is 14 amino acids long. Per germline, CDR1 MNHNS and CDR2 SASEGT. The CDR3, as DNA: TGTGCCAGCACCACGGGCGGGGCTAATGAAAAACTGTTTTTT. It is translated as CASTTGGANEKLFF.

This clonotype was detected once. The chain recombines TRBV5-6 with TRBJ2-7; the D is unclear. Trimming shortened V by 2 bases and J by 5 bases, and 5 bases separated the two germline ends. The CDR3 has 11 amino acids. From germline, CDR1 is SGHDT and CDR2 YYEEEE. CDR3 region: CASSFTNEQYF. The CDR3 coding sequence is TGTGCCAGCAGCTTCACTAACGAGCAGTACTTC.

This clonotype was seen a few times. V usage is TRBV11-3 and J usage is TRBJ2-5, with 9 bases that match TRBD2. Trimming cost V 4 bases and J 9 bases; bases outside gene matches: 18. Germline-derived CDR1 and CDR2 are SGHNT and YENEEA. The length of the CDR3 is 17 residues. For the CDR3, the DNA is TGTGCCAGCAGCTGGGGCCCCTTAGCGGGGGACCACGAGGCCCAGTACTTC. Translation: CASSWGPLAGDHEAQYF.

The chain recombines TRBV7-2 with TRBJ1-3, with D perhaps matching TRBD1 (5 bases). Trimming removed 1 base at V and 8 bases at J, with 18 bases between. Germline CDR1 is SGHTA and CDR2 is FQGNSA. The CDR3 length is 16 residues. The CDR3 region is CASSLGGWFHQDTIYF. CDR3 DNA: TGTGCCAGCAGCTTAGGGGGGTGGTTCCACCAGGACACCATATATTTT.

This clonotype was seen many times. V gene TRBV27 combines with J gene TRBJ2-3; D unresolved. V lost 2 bases to trimming and J lost 4 bases, with 13 bases between them. Germline V gene data show CDR1 as MNHEY and CDR2 as SMNVEV (reference sequence). The CDR3 spans 15 residues. The CDR3 region has the DNA TGTGCCAGCAGTTTAGGGCGATGGTATGCAGATACGCAGTATTTT. Translation gives CASSLGRWYADTQYF.

This clonotype was detected ten times or more. This chain links TRBV11-3 with TRBJ2-5; no definite D call. The germline V and J ends were trimmed by 8 bases and 3 bases, with 13 bases remaining between them. Per germline, CDR1 SGHNT and CDR2 YENEEA. This CDR3 is built from 13 residues. The CDR3 nucleotides are TGTGCCAGCTCCAGAGAGCAGAAAGAGACCCAGTACTTC. It is translated as CASSREQKETQYF.

CDR3 in DNA: TGCGCCAGCAACGGACAGTCCTACGAGCAGTACTTC. Protein product: CASNGQSYEQYF. The chain carries TRBV5-1 and TRBJ2-7, with D possibly being TRBD1 (6 bases). V lost 6 bases and J lost 1, with 8 bases in between. Per germline, CDR1 SGHRS and CDR2 YFSETQ. The CDR3 runs 12 residues.

The sample holds many counts of this clonotype. This sequence joins TRBV28 and TRBJ2-7; 12 bases fit TRBD1. Germline trimming cut 5 bases from V and 7 bases from J; bases unmatched to any gene: 9. The CDR3 consists of 15 residues. In germline, CDR1 is MDHEN, CDR2 SYDVKM. CDR3 nucleotides: TGTGCCAGCAGTCTCTGGGGACAGGGGGCGGGGGAGCAGTACTTC. Translated, it gives CASSLWGQGAGEQYF.

The rearrangement links TRBV12-3 or TRBV12-4 to TRBJ2-2; D could derive from TRBD1 or TRBD2 (5 bases each). The CDR3 covers 15 residues. Trimming removed 7 bases at V and 1 base at J, with 13 bases between. The CDR3 DNA sequence: TGTGCCAGCACCCGGAGAGGGGTGAACACCGGGGAGCTGTTTTTT. Translated: CASTRRGVNTGELFF.

The chain recombines TRBV7-2 with TRBJ1-4, with TRBD1 as a possible D gene (6 bases). The V gene's germline CDR1 is SGHTA and CDR2 FQGNSA. V was pared by 5 bases and J by 8 bases, with 15 bases between. The CDR3 spans 14 residues. CDR3 protein: CASSQGTLGEKLFF. The CDR3 nucleotides read TGTGCCAGCAGCCAGGGGACCTTGGGAGAAAAACTGTTTTTT.